A selection of T cell receptor beta chains follows, all from one sample in a study of blood T cells in healthy people across ages. TCRdb reprocessed the 5' RACE reads via MiXCR and lists one record per CDR3 protein. The repertoire includes fewer than 900,000 distinct CDR3 sequences, roughly 41% of them detected once, and 20% to 25% sits in the top ten. Specimen: blood. The source of these receptors is a woman aged 60 to 75 in good health. CDR3s include the opening cysteine and the closing phenylalanine or tryptophan. D genes are given only for firm matches. Some rows have no size entry. The others give once, few or many, or a class for an expanded clone.

>-|TRBV20-1|-|TRBJ2-5
TGCAGTGCCCCACCGGCGGACTGGTACCAAGAGACCCGGTACTTC
CSAPPADWYQETRYF
>-|TRBV6-2/TRBV6-3|-|TRBJ2-7
TGTGCCAGCAGCCGACAGGTGGGAGAAGGGGACTACGAGCAGTACTTC
CASSRQVGEGDYEQYF
>-|TRBV2|-|TRBJ2-7
TGTGCCAGCAGTCCGGACTACCAAACTTCCTACGAGCAGTACTTC
CASSPDYQTSYEQYF
>-|TRBV7-2|-|TRBJ1-5
TGTGCCAGCAGCTTAGCGGGGGAGAGCAATCAGCCCCAGCATTTT
CASSLAGESNQPQHF
>-|TRBV7-9|-|TRBJ1-4
TGTGCCAGCAGCCCGGGACGGTGGGAAAAACTGTTTTTT
CASSPGRWEKLFF
>-|TRBV7-3|-|TRBJ2-1
TGTGTCAGCAGCTACCGGGATCTCAGCAATGAGCAGTTCTTC
CVSSYRDLSNEQFF
>-|TRBV3-1|-|TRBJ1-1
TGTGCCAGCAGCCAATATAATGAAGCTTTCTTT
CASSQYNEAFF
>-|TRBV25-1|few|TRBJ2-5
TGTGCCAGCAGCCTGGATTTCGCGGGAGAGACCCAGTACTTC
CASSLDFAGETQYF
>-|TRBV2|-|TRBJ2-2
TGTGCCAGCCGCGAACAGGGTGGGTCCGGGGAGCTGTTTTTT
CASREQGGSGELFF
>TRBD2|TRBV7-2|-|TRBJ2-1
TGTGCCAGCAGCCTGGGAGGTAGCGGGAGTGGGGAGCAGTTCTTC
CASSLGGSGSGEQFF
>-|TRBV29-1|many|TRBJ2-4
TGCAGCGTTGAAGATCATCTTTGGGGAGCCAAAAACATTCAGTACTTC
CSVEDHLWGAKNIQYF
>TRBD2|TRBV7-3|few|TRBJ2-1
TGTGCCAGCAGCGGAAAGACTAGCGGGGGACTCAATGAGCAGTTCTTC
CASSGKTSGGLNEQFF
>-|TRBV20-1|-|TRBJ2-7
TGCAGTGCTATGAGCGGGTCGTACGAGCAGTACTTC
CSAMSGSYEQYF
>-|TRBV11-1|-|TRBJ2-1
TGTGCCAGCAGCTTGGTTGGGGCCCCCGAGGATGAGCAGTTCTTC
CASSLVGAPEDEQFF
>-|TRBV7-2|few|TRBJ1-2
TGTGCCAGCAGCTTAGCGGGGGCCGCTCTTTATGGCTACACCTTC
CASSLAGAALYGYTF
>-|TRBV3-1|few|TRBJ1-2
TGTGCCAGCAGCCGAGGCGGGACTGAGAACTATGGCTACACCTTC
CASSRGGTENYGYTF
>TRBD2|TRBV5-1|-|TRBJ2-5
TGCGCCAGCAGCTTCCGGACTAGCGGGGGTGGACAGTACTTC
CASSFRTSGGGQYF
>-|TRBV12-3/TRBV12-4|-|TRBJ2-2
TGTGCCAGCAGTTTTCCGAAAGTTTCGAACACCGGGGAGCTGTTTTTT
CASSFPKVSNTGELFF
>-|TRBV29-1|few|TRBJ2-7
TGCAGCGTTGAAGATTGGCAGTCCCGCGAGCAGTACTTC
CSVEDWQSREQYF
>TRBD2|TRBV10-3|-|TRBJ2-3
TGTGCCATCAAAGGTCAAGGACTAGCGACAGATACGCAGTATTTT
CAIKGQGLATDTQYF
>-|TRBV3-1|-|TRBJ2-1
TGTGCCAGCAGCCCTACTTTCAGACTAGGTGAGGGTGATGAGCAGTTCTTC
CASSPTFRLGEGDEQFF
>-|TRBV3-1|few|TRBJ2-1
TGTGCCAGCAGCCAAGATTGGGGTAGATCCAATGAGCAGTTCTTC
CASSQDWGRSNEQFF
>-|TRBV7-2|few|TRBJ1-5
TGTGCCAGCAGCCACAAAAATCAGCCCCAGCATTTT
CASSHKNQPQHF
>TRBD1|TRBV12-5|few|TRBJ1-4
TGTGCTAGTGGAGCGACAGGGTTAGGTGAAAAACTGTTTTTT
CASGATGLGEKLFF
>TRBD2|TRBV20-1|once|TRBJ2-7
TGCAGTGCTAGAAGGCTTAGCGGGGGCGGCGACGAGCAGTACTTC
CSARRLSGGGDEQYF
>-|TRBV11-2|few|TRBJ2-6
TGTGCCAGCAGCTTAGAAAGGGGAGGCACTGGGGCCAACGTCCTGACTTTC
CASSLERGGTGANVLTF
>-|TRBV9|-|TRBJ2-1
TGTGCCAGCACCGGGATCGACAATGAGCAGTTCTTC
CASTGIDNEQFF
>TRBD1|TRBV7-9|many|TRBJ2-1
TGTGCCAGCAGCTCGGGACAGTCGGCTTACAATGAGCAGTTCTTC
CASSSGQSAYNEQFF
>TRBD2|TRBV9|-|TRBJ2-5
TGTGCCAGCAGCATGGGACTAGCGGGGGGGTACCAAGAGACCCAGTACTTC
CASSMGLAGGYQETQYF
>-|TRBV7-2|-|TRBJ1-5
TGTGCCAGCAGCTTAGACAGAGTTAGCAATCAGCCCCAGCATTTT
CASSLDRVSNQPQHF
>TRBD2|TRBV5-1|-|TRBJ2-1
TGCGCCAGCAGCTTCGGGGGGGGGACCTACAATGAGCAGTTCTTC
CASSFGGGTYNEQFF
>-|TRBV21-1|few|TRBJ1-2
TGTGCCAGCAGCAAAAGGACTGATTATGGGGGAGGCTACACCTTC
CASSKRTDYGGGYTF
>-|TRBV14|many|TRBJ1-2
TGTGCCAGCAGCCCGCAAGGGTATGGCTACACCTTC
CASSPQGYGYTF
>TRBD1|TRBV28|few|TRBJ1-1
TGTGCCAGCACCGGGGCAGGGGGCCAAAAAACTGAAGCTTTCTTT
CASTGAGGQKTEAFF
>-|TRBV5-6|-|TRBJ2-1
TGTGCCAGCCGTGGACGTTATCTTGAGCAGTTCTTC
CASRGRYLEQFF
>-|TRBV11-2|-|TRBJ2-7
TGTGCCAGCAGCTTAGGCCGAGCGATGAGCTCCTACGAGCAGTACTTC
CASSLGRAMSSYEQYF
>TRBD2|TRBV3-1|many|TRBJ2-1
TGTGCCAGCTGCGGGGCTAGCGGAAACTACAATGAGCAGTTCTTC
CASCGASGNYNEQFF
>-|TRBV7-2|few|TRBJ2-1
TGTGCCAGCAGCTCAAACAGGGTAAGCGATGAGCAGTTCTTC
CASSSNRVSDEQFF
>TRBD1|TRBV20-1|-|TRBJ1-5
TGCAGTGCTAGGGACCGGACAGGGGATCAGCCCCAGCATTTT
CSARDRTGDQPQHF
>TRBD2|TRBV28|-|TRBJ2-3
TGTGCCAGCCGGGGGGGGAGGGCCCGAGGCACAGATACGCAGTATTTT
CASRGGRARGTDTQYF
>-|TRBV7-9|few|TRBJ2-1
TGTGCCAGCAGCGCCGGCGGCGTTGAGCAGTTCTTC
CASSAGGVEQFF
>-|TRBV24-1|-|TRBJ2-1
TGTGCCACCAGTGATGACTGGGGGCAGTTCTTC
CATSDDWGQFF